This T cell receptor beta chain was sequenced for a study of post-analysis software for immune sequencing data (dated by TCRdb to 2015 to 2017). Concerning the study at large: Recorded disease courses included relapsing-remitting, secondary progressive and progressive-relapsing multiple sclerosis, with some patients lacking subtype annotation. The patient repertoires were set against ten to eleven previously published healthy control repertoires from donors whose ages ranged from about 6 to 27 years. A subset of samples was prepared in parallel using single-end sample barcoding, then pooled and co-amplified after Illumina adapter ligation.

This clonotype was seen a few times. Its antigen is not yet known. No base quality information exists; no much larger clone differs at one position. General findings and caveats noted by the study authors: The control group was slightly older than the multiple sclerosis patient group. Multiple sclerosis patients had significantly lower normalized Chao1 diversity than controls, a result that suggests substantial peripheral T-cell clonal expansion. Direct clustering with F measure revealed strong co-clustering of samples prepared in the same batch, which led to a batch-effect correction. Patients showed significantly higher frequencies than controls for roughly 5 TRBV segments, among them TRBV5-6, TRBV5-1 and TRBV20-1.

TCR beta repertoires were profiled from peripheral blood of about a dozen young patients with multiple sclerosis to demonstrate the VDJtools post-analysis software. Multiple sclerosis patients were children and adolescents aged roughly 6 to 16 years. Library construction relied on PCR. Sequencing was performed on an Illumina HiSeq 2500. To reduce PCR and sequencing biases, unique molecular identifiers were incorporated into the TCR beta cDNA libraries. Roughly 500,000 cDNA molecules were obtained for every 1 to 10 million input T cells, so each molecule roughly corresponded to one T cell. Patient libraries were prepared and sequenced with the same protocol used for the earlier healthy control dataset. Samples belonging to the same batch were prepared together, multiplexed and sequenced on a shared HiSeq lane. The authors processed their data as follows. Raw barcoded reads were processed with MIGEC, and single-read molecular identifier groups were discarded before consensus assembly and CDR3 extraction. VDJtools was used for post-analysis of the clonotype tables, with diversity normalized by down-sampling every dataset to the smallest sample size. To correct batch-related cross-sample contamination, repertoire overlap clustering matched CDR3 amino acid sequences but not nucleotide sequences. TCRdb trimmed the raw reads at Q25, called clones with MiXCR and kept productive beta chains. Here each entry gathers all rows of one CDR3 protein and keeps the most common genes and DNA. The V and J calls and clone size are TCRdb's, not the authors'. The table for this sample lists roughly 870,000 distinct CDR3 sequences; roughly half of them were counted only once. Over 4% of the sample goes to the ten largest clones.

V is cut by 1 base and J by 10 bases, and the space between the germline ends is 8 bases. There are 12 amino acids in the CDR3, from cysteine to phenylalanine inclusive. Of the read, only the CDR3 DNA is kept; its 36 bases are in frame from base 1. Based on the germline V gene, the CDR1 and CDR2 sequences are ENHRY and SYGVKD. The chain uses TRBV10-3 and TRBJ2-1; the D gene assignment is perhaps TRBD1 or TRBD2, with each matching 5 bases. This receptor was identified in a girl aged 5-17 years with multiple sclerosis. Specimen: blood. The CDR3 is CAISEWDGEQFF. Read as DNA, the sequence is TGTGCCATCAGTGAGTGGGACGGCGAGCAGTTCTTC.